This T cell receptor (beta chain) was documented in a study of blood T cell repertoires in COVID-19. Study-wide background: The United States, Italy and Spain supplied acute and convalescent COVID-19 samples.

Concerning this clone itself: The identical CDR3 is also encoded by other nucleotide sequences in the sample.

As processed by the authors: Amplification from reference gene primers served as the basis for estimated nucleated cell counts. TCRdb's table, derived via immunoSEQ multiplex PCR, lists solely in-frame clones and lacks some. Clonal size and the V and J genes are those of that table, whereas D and trimming came from the DNA. This table has around 180,000 clones, roughly four fifths appearing once. Trimming stripped 3 bases from V and 0 bases from J, with 9 bases between. The CDR3 has 15 amino acids. Germline V gives CDR1 LNHDA, CDR2 SQIVND (reference sequence). The chain has TRBV19 and TRBJ1-5, with unresolved D. Material for sequencing was peripheral blood. The receptor was isolated from a human donor in a cohort sampled during active COVID-19. Here the CDR3 DNA reads TGTGCCAGTAGTATCGTACCCTATAGCAATCAGCCCCAGCATTTT. The encoded protein is CASSIVPYSNQPQHF.